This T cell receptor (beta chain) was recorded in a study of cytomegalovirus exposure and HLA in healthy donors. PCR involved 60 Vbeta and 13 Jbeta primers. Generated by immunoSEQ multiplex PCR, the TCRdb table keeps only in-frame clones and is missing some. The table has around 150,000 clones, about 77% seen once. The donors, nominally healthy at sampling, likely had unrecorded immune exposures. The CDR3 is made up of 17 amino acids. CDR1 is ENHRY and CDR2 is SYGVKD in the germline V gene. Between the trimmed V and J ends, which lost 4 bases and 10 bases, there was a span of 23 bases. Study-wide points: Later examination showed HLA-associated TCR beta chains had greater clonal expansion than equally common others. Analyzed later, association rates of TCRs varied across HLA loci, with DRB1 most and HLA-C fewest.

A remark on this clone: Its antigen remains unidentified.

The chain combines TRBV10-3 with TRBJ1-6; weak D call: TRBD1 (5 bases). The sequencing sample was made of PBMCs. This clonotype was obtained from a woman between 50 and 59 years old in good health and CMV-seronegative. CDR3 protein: CAISGSRQSKDYSPLHF. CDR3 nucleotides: TGTGCCATCAGTGGTTCGAGACAGAGTAAAGATTACTCACCCCTCCACTTT.